This TCR beta chain was retrieved from a study of blood T cell repertoires in COVID-19 (dated by TCRdb to 2018 to 2021). As for the study more broadly: Samples covering the acute and convalescent phases of COVID-19 were provided by collaborators in the United States, Italy and Spain. Samples were obtained from the ongoing ImmuneRACE study (first 160 participants) and from 1,254 subjects provided by 6 global collaborators. The repertoires were released in a freely available public database meant as a resource for research on the immune response to SARS-CoV-2. Where available, HLA class I and class II types were taken from metadata supplied by the sample provider and were not determined by assay-based typing. A de-identified subject ID, COVID-19 status, age in years and sex were almost always included in the sample metadata. The material from the prospective study consisted of cDNA or gDNA derived from T cells, B-cell-depleted T cells, or PBMCs. Deeply sampled blood TCRbeta repertoires from subjects exposed to, actively infected with, or recovered from COVID-19 were included in the dataset.

Note on this clone: The clone's antigen remains unknown. Nothing much larger sits one base from this clone, and base qualities are not available.

V lost 3 bases and J lost 2 bases; the stretch between them is 5 bases long. Including the terminal cysteine and phenylalanine, the CDR3 comprises 13 residues. Left in the record is the CDR3 DNA by itself, 39 bases read in frame from the first base. Collaborating institutions collected whole blood in K2EDTA tubes following their own protocols. For TCRbeta analysis, collaborators shipped samples in one of three forms: frozen whole blood, isolated PBMCs, or DNA extracted from either of those sample types. The paper as a whole reports these results and caveats: How much clinical and demographic metadata was included differed by source and by participant, and the metadata was provided uncurated.

TCRbeta CDR3 regions were amplified from genomic DNA using the immunoSEQ Assay, a bias-controlled multiplex PCR. Per the authors' processing: Within the assay, amplification of reference gene primers was used to estimate how many nucleated cells each sample contained. To quantify the absolute abundance of each unique TCRbeta CDR3 rearrangement, sequence reads were collapsed and filtered. Productive Simpson clonality was computed per sample as the square root of Simpson's diversity index over productive rearrangements. This immuneACCESS table, as held by TCRdb, lists in-frame sequences with V and J called but not all clones. Of the missing ones, under half trace to an unresolved V gene in checked studies; the others have no known cause. That table supplies the V and J calls and clone size; D and trimming were determined from the DNA. In this sample the table shows roughly 130,000 clones, over 80% of which occur a single time. The top ten clones comprise roughly a tenth of the sample.

The TCR was taken from a man between 60 and 75 years old with active or convalescent COVID-19. Specimen: peripheral blood. The chain employs TRBV12-3 or TRBV12-4 and TRBJ1-5; the D gene cannot be named for sure. The DNA sequence is TGTGCCAGCAGTTTGTCGGGCAATCAGCCCCAGCATTTT. Its translation reads: CASSLSGNQPQHF.